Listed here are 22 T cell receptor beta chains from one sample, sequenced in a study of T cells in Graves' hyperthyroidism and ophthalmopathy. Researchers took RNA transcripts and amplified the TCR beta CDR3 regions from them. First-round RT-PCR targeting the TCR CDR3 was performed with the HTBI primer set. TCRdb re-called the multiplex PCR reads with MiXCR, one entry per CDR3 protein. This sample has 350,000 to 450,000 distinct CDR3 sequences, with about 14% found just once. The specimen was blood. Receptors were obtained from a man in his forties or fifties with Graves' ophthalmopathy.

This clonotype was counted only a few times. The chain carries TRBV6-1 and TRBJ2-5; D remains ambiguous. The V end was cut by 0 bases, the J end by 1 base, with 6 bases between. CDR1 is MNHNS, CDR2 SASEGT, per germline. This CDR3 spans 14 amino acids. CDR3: CASSEAAAQETQYF. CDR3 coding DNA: TGTGCCAGCAGTGAAGCGGCAGCCCAAGAGACCCAGTACTTC.

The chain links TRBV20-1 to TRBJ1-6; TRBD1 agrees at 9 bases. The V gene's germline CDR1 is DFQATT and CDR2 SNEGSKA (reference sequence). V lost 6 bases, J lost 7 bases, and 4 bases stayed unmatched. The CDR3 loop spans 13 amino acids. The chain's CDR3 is CSAPGQGNSPLHF. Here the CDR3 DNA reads TGCAGTGCGCCGGGACAGGGAAATTCACCCCTCCACTTT.

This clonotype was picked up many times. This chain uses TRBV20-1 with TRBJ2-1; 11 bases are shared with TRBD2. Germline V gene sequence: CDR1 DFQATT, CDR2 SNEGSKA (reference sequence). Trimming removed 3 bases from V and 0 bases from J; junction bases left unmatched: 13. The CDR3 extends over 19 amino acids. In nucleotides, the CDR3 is TGCAGTGCTAGGGAAGGACTAGCGGGTCTATCAAGCTCCTACAATGAGCAGTTCTTC. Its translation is CSAREGLAGLSSSYNEQFF.

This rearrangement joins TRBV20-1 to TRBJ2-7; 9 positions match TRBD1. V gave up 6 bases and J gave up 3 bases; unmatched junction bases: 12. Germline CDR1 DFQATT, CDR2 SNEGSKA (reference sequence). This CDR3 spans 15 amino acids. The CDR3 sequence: CSAPDRGFRGYEQYF. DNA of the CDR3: TGCAGTGCCCCGGACAGGGGATTTAGAGGCTACGAGCAGTACTTC.

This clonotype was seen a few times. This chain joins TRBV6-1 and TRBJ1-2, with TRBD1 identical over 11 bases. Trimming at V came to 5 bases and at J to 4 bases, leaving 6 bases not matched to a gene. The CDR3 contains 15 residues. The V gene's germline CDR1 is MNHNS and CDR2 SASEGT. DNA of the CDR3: TGTGCCAGCAGTTGGGCCGGGACAGGGGGCTATGGCTACACCTTC. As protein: CASSWAGTGGYGYTF.

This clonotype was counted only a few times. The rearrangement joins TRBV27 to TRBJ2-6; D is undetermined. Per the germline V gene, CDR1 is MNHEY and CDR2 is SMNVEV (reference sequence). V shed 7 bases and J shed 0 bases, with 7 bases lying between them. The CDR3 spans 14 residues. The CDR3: CASTGSSGANVLTF. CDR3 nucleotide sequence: TGTGCCAGCACCGGCTCCTCTGGGGCCAACGTCCTGACTTTC.

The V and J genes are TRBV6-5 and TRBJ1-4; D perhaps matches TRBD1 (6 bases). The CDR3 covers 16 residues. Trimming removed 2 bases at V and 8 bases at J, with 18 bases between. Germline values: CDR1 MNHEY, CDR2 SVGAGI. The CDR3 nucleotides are TGTGCCAGCAGTTACACCGCTGCGGGGGCGTGGGAAAAACTGTTTTTT. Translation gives CASSYTAAGAWEKLFF.

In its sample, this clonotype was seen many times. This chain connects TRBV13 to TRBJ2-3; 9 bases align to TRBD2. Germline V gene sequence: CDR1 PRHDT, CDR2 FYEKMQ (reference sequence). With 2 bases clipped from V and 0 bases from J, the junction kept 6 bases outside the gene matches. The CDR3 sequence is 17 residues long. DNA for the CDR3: TGTGCCAGCAGCTTATATGCGGGAGGGCCAAGCACAGATACGCAGTATTTT. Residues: CASSLYAGGPSTDTQYF.

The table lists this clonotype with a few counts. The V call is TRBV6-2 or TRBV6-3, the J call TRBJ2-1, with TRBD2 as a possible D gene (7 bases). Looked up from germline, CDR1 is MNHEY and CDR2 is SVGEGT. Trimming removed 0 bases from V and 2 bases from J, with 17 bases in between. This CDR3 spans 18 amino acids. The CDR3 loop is CASSYSLGGGNAYNEQFF. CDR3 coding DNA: TGTGCCAGCAGTTACTCGTTGGGCGGGGGCAACGCCTACAATGAGCAGTTCTTC.

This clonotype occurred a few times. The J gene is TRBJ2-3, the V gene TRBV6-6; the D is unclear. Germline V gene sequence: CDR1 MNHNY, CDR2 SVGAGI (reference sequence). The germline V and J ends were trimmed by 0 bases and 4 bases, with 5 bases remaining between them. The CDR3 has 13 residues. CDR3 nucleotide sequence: TGTGCCAGCAGTTACTCATCGGCAGATACGCAGTATTTT. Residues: CASSYSSADTQYF.

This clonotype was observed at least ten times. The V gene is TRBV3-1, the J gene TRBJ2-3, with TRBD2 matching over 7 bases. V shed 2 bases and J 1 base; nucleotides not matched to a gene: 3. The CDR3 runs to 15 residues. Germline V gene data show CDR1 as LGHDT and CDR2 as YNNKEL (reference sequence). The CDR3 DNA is TGTGCCAGCAGCCAACACACTAGCGGCACAGATACGCAGTATTTT. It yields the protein CASSQHTSGTDTQYF.

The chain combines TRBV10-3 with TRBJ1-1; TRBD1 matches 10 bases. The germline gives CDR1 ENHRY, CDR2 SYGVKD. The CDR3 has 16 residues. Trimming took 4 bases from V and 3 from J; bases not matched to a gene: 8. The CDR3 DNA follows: TGTGCCATCAGTGCAGCGGCCGGACAGGGGGACACTGAAGCTTTCTTT. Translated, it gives CAISAAAGQGDTEAFF.

The CDR3 DNA is TGTGCCAGCAGCAGGAGACTAGCGGGAGTAGATACGCAGTATTTT. Translating gives CASSRRLAGVDTQYF. The V and J genes are TRBV7-9 and TRBJ2-3; 12 nucleotides line up with TRBD2. The CDR3 totals 15 residues. Germline assignment: CDR1 SEHNR and CDR2 FQNEAQ (reference sequence). V trimming: 5 bases; J trimming: 5 bases; junction bases outside the gene matches: 5.

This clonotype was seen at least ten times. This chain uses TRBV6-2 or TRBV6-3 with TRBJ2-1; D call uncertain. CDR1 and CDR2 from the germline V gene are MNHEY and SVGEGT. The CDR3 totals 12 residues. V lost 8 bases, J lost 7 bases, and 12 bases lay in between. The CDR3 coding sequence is TGTGCCAGCCACGCCAGTAGGAATGAGCAGTTCTTC. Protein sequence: CASHASRNEQFF.

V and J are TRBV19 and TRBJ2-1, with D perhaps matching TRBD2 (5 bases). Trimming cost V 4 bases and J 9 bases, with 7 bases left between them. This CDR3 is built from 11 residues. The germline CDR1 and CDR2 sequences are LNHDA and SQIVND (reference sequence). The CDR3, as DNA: TGTGCCAGTAGTAGGGCGGGTGAGCAGTTCTTC. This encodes CASSRAGEQFF. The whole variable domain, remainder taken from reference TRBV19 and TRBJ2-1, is DGGITQSPKYLFRKEGQNVTLSCEQNLNHDAMYWYRQDPGQGLRLIYYSQIVNDFQKGDIAEGYSVSREKKESFPLTVTSAQKNPTAFYLCASSRAGEQFFGPGTRLTVL.

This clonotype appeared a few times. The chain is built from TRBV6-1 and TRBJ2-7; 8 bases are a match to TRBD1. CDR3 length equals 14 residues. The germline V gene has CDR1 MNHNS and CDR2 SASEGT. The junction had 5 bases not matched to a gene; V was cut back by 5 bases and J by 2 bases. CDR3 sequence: CASSRTGLTYEQYF. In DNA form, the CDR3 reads TGTGCCAGCAGTCGGACAGGGCTGACCTACGAGCAGTACTTC.

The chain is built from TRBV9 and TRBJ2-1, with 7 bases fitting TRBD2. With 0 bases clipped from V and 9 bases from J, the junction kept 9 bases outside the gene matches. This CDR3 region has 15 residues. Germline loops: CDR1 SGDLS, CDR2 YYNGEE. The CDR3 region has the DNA TGTGCCAGCAGCGTAGGCCGGAAGACGGGGGGTGAGCAGTTCTTC. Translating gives CASSVGRKTGGEQFF. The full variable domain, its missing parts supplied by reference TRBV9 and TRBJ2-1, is DSGVTQTPKHLITATGQRVTLRCSPRSGDLSVYWYQQSLDQGLQFLIQYYNGEERAKGNILERFSAQQFPDLHSELNLSSLELGDSALYFCASSVGRKTGGEQFFGPGTRLTVL.

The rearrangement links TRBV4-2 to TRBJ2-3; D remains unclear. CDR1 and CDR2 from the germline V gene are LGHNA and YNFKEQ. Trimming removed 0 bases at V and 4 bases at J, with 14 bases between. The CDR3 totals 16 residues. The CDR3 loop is CASSQEGTVRADTQYF. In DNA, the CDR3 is TGTGCCAGCAGCCAAGAAGGTACCGTTCGGGCAGATACGCAGTATTTT.

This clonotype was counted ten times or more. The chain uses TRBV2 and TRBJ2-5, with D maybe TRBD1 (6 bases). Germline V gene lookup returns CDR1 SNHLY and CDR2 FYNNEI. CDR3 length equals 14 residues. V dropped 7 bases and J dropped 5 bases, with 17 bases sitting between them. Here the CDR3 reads CASKEGPGVETQYF. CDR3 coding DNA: TGTGCCAGCAAAGAGGGGCCAGGGGTGGAGACCCAGTACTTC.

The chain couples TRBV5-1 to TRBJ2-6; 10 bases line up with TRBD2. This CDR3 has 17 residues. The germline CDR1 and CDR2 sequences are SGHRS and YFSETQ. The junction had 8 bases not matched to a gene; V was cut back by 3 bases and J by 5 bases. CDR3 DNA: TGCGCCAGCAGCTCTAGCGGGAGCCCCATGCGGGCCAACGTCCTGACTTTC. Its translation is CASSSSGSPMRANVLTF.

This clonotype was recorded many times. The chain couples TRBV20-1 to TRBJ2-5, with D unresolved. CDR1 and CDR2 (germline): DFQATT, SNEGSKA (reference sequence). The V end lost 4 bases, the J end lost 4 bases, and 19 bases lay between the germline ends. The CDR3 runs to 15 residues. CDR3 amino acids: CSATVQSRMGETQYF. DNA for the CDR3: TGCAGTGCTACGGTGCAGAGTCGGATGGGAGAGACCCAGTACTTC.

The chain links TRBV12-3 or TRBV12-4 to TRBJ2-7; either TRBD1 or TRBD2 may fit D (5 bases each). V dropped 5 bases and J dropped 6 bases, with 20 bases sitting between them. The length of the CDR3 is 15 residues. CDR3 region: CASSPPGTRDGEQYF. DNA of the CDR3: TGTGCCAGCAGTCCTCCCGGGACCAGGGATGGCGAGCAGTACTTC.